This TCR beta chain was recovered during a study of graft-versus-host responses after intestinal transplantation. About the research overall: All of the recipients had induction that used anti-thymocyte globulin, then tacrolimus and steroids for around 3 years.

J was trimmed by 6 bases and V by 3 bases; bases with no gene match: 8. Germline V gene data show CDR1 as SNHLY and CDR2 as FYNNEI. CDR3 length: 15 amino acids. In the case of this clone: No antigen is known for it.

The method was immunoSEQ multiplex PCR; TCRdb's version includes in-frame clones alone and lacks a portion of them. The table lists just over 15,000 clones, 70% to 85% of them singletons. Broader study findings: Some patients had graft-donor T cell macrochimerism, and their allografts showed high graft-versus-host to host-versus-graft clonal ratios.

Investigators treated the graft tissue so that it released intraepithelial and lamina propria lymphocytes. J is TRBJ2-1 and V is TRBV2; 7 bases fit TRBD2. Here the sequenced sample was ileum tissue, taken 14 days after transplant. The sequence was collected from a human patient who received an intestinal transplant, so some T cells may come from the graft donor. CDR3: CASSDWRGSGNEQFF. The CDR3 region has the DNA TGTGCCAGCAGTGATTGGCGGGGGAGTGGCAATGAGCAGTTCTTC.